The 29 T cell receptor beta chains in this list originate from one sample, sequenced in a study of blood T cell repertoires in COVID-19. TCRdb keeps only in-frame clones here, not all; method: immunoSEQ multiplex PCR. Here the sample spans 270,000 or so clones, roughly 81% being singletons. Sequencing used PBMCs or T cells enriched from blood (not recorded which). The receptors here all came from a woman between 45 and 60 years old who had been exposed to COVID-19.

The chain uses TRBV6-5 and TRBJ2-7, with TRBD1 identical over 12 bases. Trimming took 6 bases from V and 5 from J; bases not matched to a gene: 8. The CDR3 length is 15 residues. Germline CDR1 reads MNHEY; CDR2 reads SVGAGI. The CDR3 sequence is CASSWDRGLYDEQYF. The CDR3 coding sequence is TGTGCCAGCAGCTGGGACAGGGGGCTCTATGACGAGCAGTACTTC.

The chain joins TRBV9 to TRBJ2-5, with TRBD2 matching 7 bases. The V gene end was trimmed by 6 bases and the J gene end by 1 base; junction bases not matched to a gene: 12. Germline-derived CDR1 and CDR2 are SGDLS and YYNGEE. The CDR3 runs 16 residues. The CDR3 reads CASISKAGMVQETQYF. The CDR3 nucleotides read TGTGCCAGCATCTCCAAAGCGGGGATGGTCCAAGAGACCCAGTACTTC.

The genes are TRBV19 and TRBJ2-3; 10 bases line up with TRBD2. The J segment lost 9 bases and the V segment lost 5 bases, leaving 8 bases of the junction unmatched. Germline CDR1 is LNHDA and CDR2 is SQIVND (reference sequence). The CDR3 is 14 residues long. CDR3 in amino acids: CASSPWTSGGTQYF. The CDR3 DNA sequence: TGTGCCAGTAGTCCCTGGACTAGCGGAGGGACGCAGTATTTT.

The gene calls are TRBV19 and TRBJ1-1; D unresolved. This CDR3 region has 15 residues. The germline V gene has CDR1 LNHDA and CDR2 SQIVND (reference sequence). The V end lost 5 bases, the J end lost 0 bases, and 13 bases lay between the germline ends. The CDR3 DNA is TGTGCCAGTAGTCCGCTGCGGGTCCTGAACACTGAAGCTTTCTTT. It specifies CASSPLRVLNTEAFF.

The chain joins TRBV9 to TRBJ2-1, with D maybe TRBD2 (7 bases). The CDR3 consists of 15 residues. CDR1 SGDLS and CDR2 YYNGEE come from the germline V gene. Trimming stripped 0 bases from V and 7 bases from J, with 14 bases between. This chain's CDR3 is CASSVGWGGTNEQFF. DNA for the CDR3: TGTGCCAGCAGCGTAGGGTGGGGGGGCACGAATGAGCAGTTCTTC.

The sample holds one count of this clone. At the DNA level, this CDR3 is encoded by other sequences in the same sample as well. V and J are TRBV30 and TRBJ1-1, with 10 bases that match TRBD1. The CDR3 length is 13 residues. Germline CDR1 and CDR2: GTSNPN and SVGIG (reference sequence). V gave up 4 bases and J gave up 4 bases; unmatched junction bases: 3. CDR3 protein: CAWTRTGGTEAFF. For the CDR3, the DNA is TGTGCCTGGACTAGGACAGGGGGCACTGAAGCTTTCTTT.

This rearrangement joins TRBV30 to TRBJ1-4; tentatively, D is TRBD1 (6 bases). CDR1 and CDR2 (germline): GTSNPN, SVGIG (reference sequence). The CDR3 has 18 amino acids. Trimming removed 6 bases at V and 2 bases at J, with 25 bases between. CDR3 loop: CACSLGGARPRTNEKLFF. In DNA, the CDR3 is TGTGCCTGCTCCCTTGGGGGGGCACGGCCGCGGACTAATGAAAAACTGTTTTTT.

The rearrangement links TRBV24-1 to TRBJ2-5, with a weak D call TRBD2 (6 bases). Trimming removed 4 bases at V and 2 bases at J, with 19 bases between. This CDR3 contains 17 residues. Germline CDR1 KGHDR, CDR2 SFDVKD. CDR3 DNA sequence: TGTGCCACCAGTGACACTGGTAGCGGACTAAAACAAGAGACCCAGTACTTC. Protein sequence: CATSDTGSGLKQETQYF.

This clone was seen a few times. The chain employs TRBV7-8 and TRBJ1-5; 8 positions match TRBD1. Germline trimming cut 1 base from V and 7 bases from J; bases unmatched to any gene: 15. Germline lookup yields CDR1 SGHVS and CDR2 FQNEAQ. This CDR3 comprises 18 residues. The CDR3 DNA reads as TGTGCCAGCAGCTTAGAATTGGCGGGACAGGTCATCTACCAGCCCCAGCATTTT. This translates into CASSLELAGQVIYQPQHF.

The DNA of the CDR3 is TGTGCTAGTGGTTTGGTACTGTCTAGCGATCACAATGAGCAGTTCTTC. As protein: CASGLVLSSDHNEQFF. The V and J genes are TRBV12-5 and TRBJ2-1, with a weak D call TRBD2 (6 bases). In germline, CDR1 is LGHNT, CDR2 FRNRAP. V was clipped by 0 bases and J by 5 bases, with 14 bases between them. The CDR3 extends over 16 amino acids.

The chain couples TRBV19 to TRBJ1-4; TRBD1 matches at 8 bases. Per germline, CDR1 LNHDA and CDR2 SQIVND (reference sequence). J gave up 7 bases and V 5 bases, and 9 bases lay outside the gene matches. The CDR3 totals 15 residues. The CDR3 nucleotides are TGTGCCAGTAGTGGGTCACAGGGGGTCGGTGAAAAACTGTTTTTT. This translates into CASSGSQGVGEKLFF.

This clone has a single count. The chain joins TRBV11-3 to TRBJ2-1, with D tentatively TRBD2 (6 bases). This CDR3 contains 16 residues. Germline V gives CDR1 SGHNT, CDR2 YENEEA. Trimming removed 2 bases from V and 7 bases from J, with 18 bases in between. The CDR3 spells CASSLTSAGSLNEQFF. CDR3 DNA: TGTGCCAGCAGCTTAACGTCGGCGGGGTCCCTTAATGAGCAGTTCTTC.

The chain combines TRBV6-5 with TRBJ1-2; 7 nucleotides agree with TRBD1. The CDR3 sequence is 16 residues long. Germline lookup yields CDR1 MNHEY and CDR2 SVGAGI. V trimming: 1 base; J trimming: 5 bases; junction bases outside the gene matches: 10. The CDR3 bases are TGTGCCAGCAGTTACTTACCGGGGACAGCGCGGTATGGCTACACCTTC. Translating it yields CASSYLPGTARYGYTF.

The chain has TRBV12-3 or TRBV12-4 and TRBJ1-1; 8 bases fit TRBD1. The CDR3 loop spans 13 amino acids. The ends lost 4 bases at V and 5 bases at J; junction bases unmatched: 3. CDR3 sequence reads: CASSSYRGTEAFF. CDR3 coding DNA: TGTGCCAGCAGTTCCTACAGGGGGACTGAAGCTTTCTTT.

This chain links TRBV4-1 with TRBJ2-3; 8 nucleotides align to TRBD2. V lost 3 bases, J lost 7 bases, and 12 bases stayed unmatched. Germline CDR1 is MGHRA and CDR2 is YSYEKL. The CDR3 loop spans 16 amino acids. The CDR3 DNA reads as TGCGCCAGCAGCCACGGGACCGGGACTAGTTCAAATACGCAGTATTTT. It codes for CASSHGTGTSSNTQYF.

V usage is TRBV7-3 and J usage is TRBJ2-2; TRBD1 matches at 10 bases. Germline V CDR1 and CDR2: SGHTA, FQGTGA. This CDR3 comprises 16 residues. J gave up 5 bases and V 5 bases, and 8 bases lay outside the gene matches. The CDR3 DNA reads as TGTGCCAGCAGCCTCCAGGGGACAGGGGTTACCGGGGAGCTGTTTTTT. As protein: CASSLQGTGVTGELFF.

V and J are TRBV3-1 (or the pseudogene TRBV3-2) and TRBJ2-3; TRBD2 matches at 11 bases. The V and J ends lost 1 base and 10 bases, in that order; junction bases with no gene match: 4. This CDR3 spans 14 amino acids. Germline CDR1 is LGHDT and CDR2 is YNNKEL (reference sequence). The CDR3 spells CASSQVAGGGPQYF. The DNA for the CDR3 is TGTGCCAGCAGCCAAGTAGCGGGGGGGGGTCCGCAGTATTTT.

The CDR3 protein is CASRITVMNTEAFF. The CDR3 region has the DNA TGTGCCAGCAGGATCACAGTAATGAACACTGAAGCTTTCTTT. The chain links TRBV6-5 to TRBJ1-1, with D uncertain. The CDR3 loop spans 14 amino acids. Germline CDR1 and CDR2: MNHEY and SVGAGI. Between the trimmed V and J ends, which lost 6 bases and 0 bases, there was a span of 11 bases.

This chain uses TRBV5-4 with TRBJ1-1; D is undetermined. Germline V lookup: CDR1 SGHNT, CDR2 YYREEE (reference sequence). Trimming stripped 1 base from V and 1 base from J, with 5 bases between. This CDR3 has 13 amino acids. CDR3 sequence: CASSLIRNTEAFF. The CDR3 DNA follows: TGTGCCAGCAGCTTGATCAGGAACACTGAAGCTTTCTTT.

J is TRBJ1-1 and V is TRBV5-4; D gene uncertain. V lost 4 bases, J lost 8 bases, and 18 bases lay in between. There are 14 residues in the CDR3. The germline CDR1 and CDR2 sequences are SGHNT and YYREEE (reference sequence). For the CDR3, the DNA is TGTGCCAGCAGCCTCGAGCCCCACCAACCAGAAGCTTTCTTT. Its protein is CASSLEPHQPEAFF.

This chain links TRBV9 with TRBJ1-1; possible D gene TRBD1, 5 bases. V lost 0 bases and J 2 bases, leaving 8 bases between the germline ends. CDR3 length: 14 amino acids. Germline assignment: CDR1 SGDLS and CDR2 YYNGEE. The CDR3 loop reads CASSVAGSNTEAFF. The CDR3 nucleotides read TGTGCCAGCAGCGTAGCAGGGTCCAACACTGAAGCTTTCTTT.

The chain uses TRBV7-9 and TRBJ1-2; 8 nucleotides align to TRBD1. CDR1 is SEHNR, CDR2 FQNEAQ, per germline (reference sequence). The junction had 7 bases not matched to a gene; V was cut back by 1 base and J by 6 bases. The length of the CDR3 is 15 residues. Here the CDR3 reads CASSLGQGARDGYTF. The CDR3 DNA sequence: TGTGCCAGCAGCTTAGGTCAGGGGGCGCGTGATGGCTACACCTTC. The whole variable domain, remainder taken from reference TRBV7-9 and TRBJ1-2, is DTGVSQNPRHKITKRGQNVTFRCDPISEHNRLYWYRQTLGQGPEFLTYFQNEAQLEKSRLLSDRFSAERPKGSFSTLEIQRTEQGDSAMYLCASSLGQGARDGYTFGSGTRLTVV.

The chain recombines TRBV11-2 with TRBJ1-2; D not certain. The CDR3 runs to 15 residues. CDR1 SGHAT and CDR2 FQNNGV come from the germline V gene. Trimming pared 1 base from V and 5 bases from J, leaving 14 bases between. The CDR3 nucleotides are TGTGCCAGCAGCTTAGGGCACCGGGAGAAATATGGCTACACCTTC. Its protein product is CASSLGHREKYGYTF.

This chain joins TRBV19 and TRBJ1-5; unclear D gene. The germline CDR1 and CDR2 sequences are LNHDA and SQIVND (reference sequence). The V end was cut by 0 bases, the J end by 7 bases, with 13 bases between. CDR3 length equals 15 residues. CDR3 coding DNA: TGTGCCAGTAGTATAGATGGCGAGGGTTTCCAGCCCCAGCATTTT. Protein: CASSIDGEGFQPQHF.

This chain joins TRBV6-5 and TRBJ1-1; D gene uncertain. This CDR3 has 12 residues. In germline, CDR1 is MNHEY, CDR2 SVGAGI. V was clipped by 8 bases and J by 6 bases, with 13 bases between them. The CDR3 spells CASLSDSAEAFF. In DNA, the CDR3 is TGTGCCAGCCTCTCGGACTCCGCTGAAGCTTTCTTT.

This chain uses TRBV6-1 with TRBJ1-2, with TRBD1 matching 8 bases. In germline, CDR1 is MNHNS, CDR2 SASEGT. V gave up 2 bases and J gave up 5 bases; unmatched junction bases: 1. The CDR3 sequence is 13 residues long. Written as DNA, the CDR3 is TGTGCCAGCAGTGAATACAGGGGGTATGGCTACACCTTC. Translating gives CASSEYRGYGYTF.

Remarks on this clone: This sample includes further DNA sequences coding for the same CDR3. J is TRBJ1-4 and V is TRBV5-1; D is undetermined. The germline V gene has CDR1 SGHRS and CDR2 YFSETQ. V was trimmed by 0 bases and J by 4 bases, leaving 7 bases between them. CDR3 length equals 14 residues. The CDR3 bases are TGCGCCAGCAGCTTGGGACGAGGTAATGAAAAACTGTTTTTT. Translating gives CASSLGRGNEKLFF. Full variable domain (missing parts from reference TRBV5-1 and TRBJ1-4): KAGVTQTPRYLIKTRGQQVTLSCSPISGHRSVSWYQQTPGQGLQFLFEYFSETQRNKGNFPGRFSGRQFSNSRSEMNVSTLELGDSALYLCASSLGRGNEKLFFGSGTQLSVL.

The chain has TRBV28 and TRBJ1-1; TRBD1 might be the D (5 bases). The V gene's germline CDR1 is MDHEN and CDR2 SYDVKM. The CDR3 contains 17 residues. V was trimmed by 4 bases and J by 0 bases, leaving 18 bases between them. The CDR3 nucleotides read TGTGCCAGCAGTTGGGGCCGGGCAGCCCTAATGAACACTGAAGCTTTCTTT. Its protein is CASSWGRAALMNTEAFF.

The V call is TRBV4-2, the J call TRBJ1-6; D may be TRBD1 (6 bases). The germline gives CDR1 LGHNA, CDR2 YNFKEQ. Trimming shortened V by 4 bases and J by 6 bases, and 10 bases separated the two germline ends. The CDR3 length is 14 residues. CDR3 nucleotides: TGTGCCAGCAGCCCAGGGGCGTTTAATTCACCCCTCCACTTT. Amino acid sequence: CASSPGAFNSPLHF.